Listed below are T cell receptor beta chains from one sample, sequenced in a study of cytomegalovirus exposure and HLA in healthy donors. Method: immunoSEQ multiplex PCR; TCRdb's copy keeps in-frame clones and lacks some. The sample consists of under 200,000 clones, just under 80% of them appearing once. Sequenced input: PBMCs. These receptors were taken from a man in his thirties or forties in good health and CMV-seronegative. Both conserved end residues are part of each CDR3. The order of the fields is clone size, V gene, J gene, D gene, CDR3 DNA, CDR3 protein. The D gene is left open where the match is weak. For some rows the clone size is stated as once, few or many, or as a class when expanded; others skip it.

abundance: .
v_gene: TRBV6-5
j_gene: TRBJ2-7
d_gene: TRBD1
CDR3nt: TGTGCCAGCAGTTACGCGTCCCCGGGACAGGGCTACGAGCAGTACTTC
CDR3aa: CASSYASPGQGYEQYF

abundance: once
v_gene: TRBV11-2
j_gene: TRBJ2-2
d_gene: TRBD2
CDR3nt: TGTGCCAGCAGCTTTGTCAGCGGGGGGGCCTCCGGGGAGCTGTTTTTT
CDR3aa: CASSFVSGGASGELFF

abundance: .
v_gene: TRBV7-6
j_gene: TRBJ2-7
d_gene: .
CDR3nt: TGTGCCAGCAGCTTAGATCGCGAGCAGTACTTC
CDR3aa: CASSLDREQYF

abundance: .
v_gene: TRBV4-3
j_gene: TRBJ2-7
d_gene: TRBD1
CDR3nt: TGCGCCAGCAGCCTTAACCCACAGGGGTACGAGCAGTACTTC
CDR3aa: CASSLNPQGYEQYF

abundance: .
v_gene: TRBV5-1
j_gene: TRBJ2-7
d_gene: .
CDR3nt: TGCGCCAGCAGCTTGGAGGTTGGGGCACCCTACGAGCAGTACTTC
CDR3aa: CASSLEVGAPYEQYF

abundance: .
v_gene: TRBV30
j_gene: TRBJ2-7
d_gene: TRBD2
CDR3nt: TGTGCCTGGGGGGGGTTCGCGGGAGGGCCCCACGAGCAGTACTTC
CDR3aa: CAWGGFAGGPHEQYF

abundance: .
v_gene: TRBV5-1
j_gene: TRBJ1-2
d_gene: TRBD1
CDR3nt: TGCGCCAGCAGCTTGGGACAGGGGACTAACTATGGCTACACCTTC
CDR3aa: CASSLGQGTNYGYTF

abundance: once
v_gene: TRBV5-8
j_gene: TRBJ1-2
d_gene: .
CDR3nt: TGTGCCAGCAGCTGGGGCGGGGGCTCTTATGGCTACACCTTC
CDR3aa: CASSWGGGSYGYTF

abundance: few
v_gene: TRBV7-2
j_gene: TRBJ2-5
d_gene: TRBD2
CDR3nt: TGTGCCAGCAGCAAAGGACTAGCGGCCCAAGAGACCCAGTACTTC
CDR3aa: CASSKGLAAQETQYF

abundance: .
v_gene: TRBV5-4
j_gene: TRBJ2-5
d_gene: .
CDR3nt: TGTGCCAGCAGCCCCCGGGTCCTCGGCCGGGAGACCCAGTACTTC
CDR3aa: CASSPRVLGRETQYF

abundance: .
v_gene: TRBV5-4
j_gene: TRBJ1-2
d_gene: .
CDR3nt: TGTGCCAGCAGCGCACAGGATAGCTATGGCTACACCTTC
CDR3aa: CASSAQDSYGYTF

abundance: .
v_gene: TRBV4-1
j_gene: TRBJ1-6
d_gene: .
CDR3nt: TGCGCCAGCAGCCAAGAAACCGGGACACGTATTTCACCCCTCCACTTT
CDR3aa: CASSQETGTRISPLHF

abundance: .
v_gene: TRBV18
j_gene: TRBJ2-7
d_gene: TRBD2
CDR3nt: TGTGCCAGCTCACCACCGGGGACTAGCGGGGGCTACGAGCAGTACTTC
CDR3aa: CASSPPGTSGGYEQYF

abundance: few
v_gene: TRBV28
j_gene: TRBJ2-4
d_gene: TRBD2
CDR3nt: TGTGCCAGCAGTCCCTCAGCACTAGCGGGAGGGACCAAAAACATTCAGTACTTC
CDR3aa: CASSPSALAGGTKNIQYF

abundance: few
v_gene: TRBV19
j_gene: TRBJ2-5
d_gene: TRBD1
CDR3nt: TGTGCCAGTAGGGCAGGGGGGACCCAGTACTTC
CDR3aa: CASRAGGTQYF

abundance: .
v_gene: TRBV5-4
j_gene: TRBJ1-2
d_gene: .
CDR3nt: TGTGCCAGCAGCTTGAGTACAGGGAGCAGCTATGGCTACACCTTC
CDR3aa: CASSLSTGSSYGYTF

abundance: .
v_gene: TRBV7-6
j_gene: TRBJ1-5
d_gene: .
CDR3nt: TGTGCCAGCAGCTTAGAGGACAGTCAGCCCCAGCATTTT
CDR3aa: CASSLEDSQPQHF

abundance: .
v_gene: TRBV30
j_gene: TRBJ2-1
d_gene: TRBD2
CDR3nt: TGTGCCTACAAAGCGACTAGCAGTAATGAGCAGTTCTTC
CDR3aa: CAYKATSSNEQFF

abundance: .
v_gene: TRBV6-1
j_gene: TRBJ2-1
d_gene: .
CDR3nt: TGTGCCAGCAGGGAAATCGGGACAAAGTACAATGAGCAGTTCTTC
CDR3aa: CASREIGTKYNEQFF

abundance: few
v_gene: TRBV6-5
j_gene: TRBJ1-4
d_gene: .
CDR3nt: TGTGCCAGCAGTCGGGAGGGTGAAAAACTGTTTTTT
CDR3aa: CASSREGEKLFF

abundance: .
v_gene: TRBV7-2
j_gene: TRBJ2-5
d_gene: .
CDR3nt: TGTGCCAGCAGCTTAATATCAGCGTTAGAGACCCAGTACTTC
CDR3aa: CASSLISALETQYF

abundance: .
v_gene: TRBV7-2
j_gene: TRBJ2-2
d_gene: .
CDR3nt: TGTGCCAGCAGCCTGATGACAGCGAACACCGGGGAGCTGTTTTTT
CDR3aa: CASSLMTANTGELFF

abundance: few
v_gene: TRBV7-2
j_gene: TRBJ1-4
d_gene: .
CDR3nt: TGTGCCAGCAGCCCAGGCGGGTCCAATGAAAAACTGTTTTTT
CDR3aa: CASSPGGSNEKLFF

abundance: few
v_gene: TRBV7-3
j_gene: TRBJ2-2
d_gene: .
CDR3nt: TGTGCCAGCAGCTTAATGGGCAGGGGAAGCGGGGAGCTGTTTTTT
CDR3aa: CASSLMGRGSGELFF